This TCR beta chain was sequenced for a study of blood T cell repertoires in COVID-19. Study at large: Acute and convalescent COVID-19 samples came from the United States, Italy and Spain. PBMCs, B-cell-depleted T cells, or T cells were the source of the cDNA or gDNA that made up the material.

In the source study's methods: Researchers report that nucleated cell counts were estimated from reference gene primer amplification. Assay used: immunoSEQ multiplex PCR; TCRdb lists only in-frame clones, some missing. That table supplies the V and J calls and clone size; D and trimming were determined from the DNA. Of about 150,000 clones in the sample, 70% to 90% are singletons; the top ten hold less than 3.5%. CDR1 and CDR2 (germline): SEHNR, FQNEAQ (reference sequence). The CDR3 sequence is 15 residues long. With V trimmed by 5 bases and J by 6 bases, 5 bases remained unmatched. The chain links TRBV7-9 to TRBJ2-5, with 14 bases matching TRBD2. The TCR sequence derives from a man between 65 and 80 years old with acute or convalescent COVID-19. What was sequenced was peripheral blood. The CDR3 nucleotides read TGTGCCAGCAGCCGACTAGCGGGAGGGCCCCAGACCCAGTACTTC. Its protein is CASSRLAGGPQTQYF.